The next 3 T cell receptor beta chains were all read from a single sample in a study of blood T cell repertoires in COVID-19. Some clones are missing from TCRdb's copy, which holds only in-frame ones; the method was immunoSEQ multiplex PCR. The sample holds about 80,000 clones, under 80% seen once. The material sequenced was peripheral blood. These receptors were obtained from a man in his fifties or sixties with COVID-19, enrolled during active disease.

The chain couples TRBV11-2 to TRBJ2-3, with 11 positions matching TRBD1. Trimming took 8 bases from V and 6 from J; bases not matched to a gene: 10. This CDR3 is 15 amino acids long. The V gene's germline CDR1 is SGHAT and CDR2 FQNNGV. CDR3 amino acids: CASSVDRGQSDTQYF. The CDR3 nucleotides read TGTGCCAGCTCCGTGGACAGGGGGCAATCTGATACGCAGTATTTT.

In this sample, this clone turned up once. V gene TRBV2 combines with J gene TRBJ2-7; D is possibly TRBD1 (5 bases). Germline loops: CDR1 SNHLY, CDR2 FYNNEI. V lost 11 bases, J lost 3 bases, and 14 bases lay in between. The CDR3 consists of 12 residues. Written as DNA, the CDR3 is TGTGCCGGGCAAGACAGTTACTACGAGCAGTACTTC. Translated, it gives CAGQDSYYEQYF.

The rearrangement joins TRBV4-1 to TRBJ2-1; 10 bases line up with TRBD2. Germline trimming cut 1 base from V and 4 bases from J; bases unmatched to any gene: 7. The CDR3 is 17 residues long. Germline V lookup: CDR1 MGHRA, CDR2 YSYEKL. The CDR3: CASSQVRLLAGYNEQFF. The CDR3 nucleotides read TGCGCCAGCAGCCAAGTTCGGTTACTAGCGGGGTACAATGAGCAGTTCTTC.